A single sample gave rise to the 28 T cell receptor beta chains below, sequenced in a study of identical twins. MiXCR was run by TCRdb on the 5' RACE reads, yielding one entry per CDR3 protein. The repertoire consists of fewer than 650,000 distinct CDR3 sequences, with just over 7% occurring once and the leading ten covering 1.6%. The same data also contributed to another study, on yellow fever vaccine responses in identical twins.

The specimen was PBMCs. The receptors come from a woman aged 18-30 years in good health.

The rearrangement links TRBV20-1 to TRBJ2-7; 7 bases agree with TRBD1. The CDR3 covers 17 residues. V lost 0 bases and J lost 4; bases outside the gene matches: 15. The V gene's germline CDR1 is DFQATT and CDR2 SNEGSKA (reference sequence). This chain's CDR3 is CSARDHWGRQGEYEQYF. The CDR3 region has the DNA TGCAGTGCTAGAGATCATTGGGGGCGGCAGGGGGAGTACGAGCAGTACTTC.

The V gene is TRBV20-1, the J gene TRBJ1-1, with D perhaps matching TRBD1 (5 bases). In germline, CDR1 is DFQATT, CDR2 SNEGSKA (reference sequence). Trimming pared 0 bases from V and 5 bases from J, leaving 10 bases between. The CDR3 has 13 amino acids. For the CDR3, the DNA is TGCAGTGCTAGAGACTTGGGGGGAACTGAAGCTTTCTTT. Protein: CSARDLGGTEAFF.

This chain uses TRBV18 with TRBJ1-5; the D gene is possibly TRBD1 (6 bases). This CDR3 has 16 residues. Germline V gene sequence: CDR1 KGHSH, CDR2 LQKENI. Trimming left V 3 bases short and J 7 bases short, with 19 bases between. The CDR3, as DNA: TGTGCCAGCTCACCTGCGGGTGGGGGCGCTTGGCAGCCCCAGCATTTT. Amino acids: CASSPAGGGAWQPQHF.

The sample holds a few counts of this clonotype. V usage is TRBV9 and J usage is TRBJ1-3; the D is unclear. CDR1 and CDR2 from the germline V gene are SGDLS and YYNGEE. V shed 4 bases and J shed 0 bases, with 11 bases lying between them. This CDR3 region has 15 residues. CDR3 DNA sequence: TGTGCCAGCAGCTCTTTGGGAGCCTCTGGAAACACCATATATTTT. Its protein product is CASSSLGASGNTIYF.

This clonotype was seen more than once but under ten times. The gene calls are TRBV6-2 or TRBV6-3 and TRBJ1-5; 9 bases line up with TRBD1. Germline values: CDR1 MNHEY, CDR2 SVGEGT. This CDR3 has 14 amino acids. The V gene end was trimmed by 6 bases and the J gene end by 6 bases; junction bases not matched to a gene: 6. The CDR3 reads CASRGTGSSQPQHF. The CDR3 region has the DNA TGTGCCAGCAGAGGGACAGGGAGTAGTCAGCCCCAGCATTTT.

This clonotype was picked up a small number of times. The J gene is TRBJ2-5, the V gene TRBV20-1; TRBD2 matches at 8 bases. This CDR3 contains 15 residues. V lost 3 bases to trimming and J lost 5 bases; unmatched junction nucleotides: 11. CDR1 and CDR2 (germline): DFQATT, SNEGSKA (reference sequence). In DNA, the CDR3 is TGCAGTGCTAGTGGGTTGGGAGCGGGGGACGAGACCCAGTACTTC. It translates to CSASGLGAGDETQYF.

This clonotype was counted only a few times. V is TRBV7-6 and J is TRBJ2-6; no definite D call. CDR3 size: 16 residues. Germline-derived CDR1 and CDR2 are SGHVS and FNYEAQ. The V end lost 5 bases, the J end lost 0 bases, and 11 bases lay between the germline ends. CDR3 loop: CASSPASGSGANVLTF. As DNA, the CDR3 is TGTGCCAGCAGCCCGGCCTCGGGCTCTGGGGCCAACGTCCTGACTTTC.

The chain carries TRBV5-1 and TRBJ1-1; 11 nucleotides align to TRBD1. CDR3 length: 14 residues. Unmatched junction bases numbered 2, after V lost 0 bases and J lost 7 bases. The germline CDR1 and CDR2 sequences are SGHRS and YFSETQ. The CDR3 protein is CASSLVGQGVEAFF. The CDR3 DNA follows: TGCGCCAGCAGCTTGGTGGGACAGGGGGTTGAAGCTTTCTTT.

A few counts support this clonotype. The J gene is TRBJ2-1, the V gene TRBV5-6, with no clear D. CDR3 size: 17 residues. The germline CDR1 and CDR2 sequences are SGHDT and YYEEEE. Deletions cut 4 bases from V and 4 bases from J, with 21 bases between. The CDR3 DNA is TGTGCCAGCAGCACCTTGACGCGTATTTCGCCGTACAATGAGCAGTTCTTC. Amino acids: CASSTLTRISPYNEQFF.

V gene TRBV11-1 combines with J gene TRBJ2-1, with TRBD2 matching 7 bases. Looked up from germline, CDR1 is SGHAT and CDR2 is FQDESV (reference sequence). The CDR3 runs to 18 residues. The J segment lost 0 bases and the V segment lost 0 bases, leaving 8 bases of the junction unmatched. The CDR3 coding sequence is TGTGCCAGCAGCTTAGCTTCGCCTAGCGGTAGCTCCTACAATGAGCAGTTCTTC. This translates into CASSLASPSGSSYNEQFF.

In its sample, this clonotype was seen a few times. This chain uses TRBV2 with TRBJ2-1; D gene uncertain. V lost 3 bases to trimming and J lost 0 bases, with 9 bases between them. Per the germline V gene, CDR1 is SNHLY and CDR2 is FYNNEI. This CDR3 spans 15 amino acids. DNA of the CDR3: TGTGCCAGCAGTGACAGCCCCTTCTCCTACAATGAGCAGTTCTTC. Protein: CASSDSPFSYNEQFF.

V gene TRBV4-2 combines with J gene TRBJ2-5; 9 nucleotides agree with TRBD2. V lost 0 bases and J lost 5; bases outside the gene matches: 13. Germline V gene sequence: CDR1 LGHNA, CDR2 YNFKEQ. There are 18 residues in the CDR3. The CDR3 here is CASSQDWSSGDVRETQYF. CDR3 DNA sequence: TGTGCCAGCAGCCAAGATTGGTCTAGCGGGGACGTACGCGAGACCCAGTACTTC.

This clonotype was seen a few times. J is TRBJ1-3 and V is TRBV6-5; D remains unclear. V was trimmed by 4 bases and J by 2 bases, leaving 12 bases between them. Germline V lookup: CDR1 MNHEY, CDR2 SVGAGI. CDR3 length: 15 residues. CDR3 protein: CASSSPPGPGNTIYF. Here the CDR3 DNA reads TGTGCCAGCAGTTCCCCCCCTGGTCCTGGAAACACCATATATTTT.

Many counts were recorded for this clonotype. This chain links TRBV4-1 with TRBJ2-7; 7 nucleotides align to TRBD2. The CDR3 covers 16 residues. V shed 6 bases, J shed 0 bases, and the junction held 11 bases outside the gene matches. CDR1 and CDR2 (germline): MGHRA, YSYEKL. CDR3 amino acids: CASRMGPSGNSYEQYF. The CDR3 DNA reads TGCGCCAGCAGGATGGGTCCTAGCGGAAACTCCTACGAGCAGTACTTC.

This clonotype appeared a few times. This rearrangement joins TRBV29-1 to TRBJ2-1, with 10 bases fitting TRBD1. CDR1 is SQVTM and CDR2 is ANQGSEA in the germline V gene. The CDR3 runs to 14 residues. Unmatched junction bases numbered 10, after V lost 7 bases and J lost 7 bases. The CDR3 DNA is TGCAGCGCCCGTAGACAGGGGGCGAGAAATGAGCAGTTCTTC. This translates into CSARRQGARNEQFF.

This clonotype was seen more than once but under ten times. The V and J genes are TRBV5-1 and TRBJ2-2; D might be TRBD2 (5 bases). Germline V CDR1 and CDR2: SGHRS, YFSETQ. The CDR3 sequence is 15 residues long. The V end was cut by 4 bases, the J end by 6 bases, with 16 bases between. Here the CDR3 reads CASSPLGGTAGELFF. CDR3 in DNA: TGCGCCAGCAGCCCGCTAGGAGGAACCGCCGGGGAGCTGTTTTTT.

Many counts were recorded for this clonotype. The V call is TRBV12-3 or TRBV12-4, the J call TRBJ1-5, with D tentatively TRBD1 (6 bases). This CDR3 contains 14 residues. V was pared by 3 bases and J by 3 bases, with 9 bases between. The CDR3 reads CASSFRGDNQPQHF. The CDR3 region has the DNA TGTGCCAGCAGTTTTAGGGGGGACAATCAGCCCCAGCATTTT.

In the case of this clonotype: A clone one base away is much larger, so this may be a read error. The chain couples TRBV29-1 to TRBJ1-1; tentatively, D is TRBD1 (6 bases). The CDR3 is 15 amino acids. Germline CDR1 is SQVTM and CDR2 is ANQGSEA. V was clipped by 4 bases and J by 1 base, with 16 bases between them. The CDR3: CSVGEGGPANTEAFF. CDR3 in DNA: TGCAGCGTTGGCGAAGGGGGGCCAGCGAACACTGAAGCTTTCTTT.

The chain has TRBV10-1 and TRBJ2-1, with TRBD2 matching over 10 bases. The CDR3 extends over 15 amino acids. Germline V CDR1 and CDR2: WNHNN, SYGVQD (reference sequence). After removal of 6 bases from V and 2 bases from J, the junction contained 4 bases not matched to a gene. The CDR3 region is CASRPAGGAYNEQFF. The DNA for the CDR3 is TGCGCCAGCAGACCAGCGGGGGGGGCCTACAATGAGCAGTTCTTC.

This clonotype was observed a handful of times. This sequence joins TRBV13 and TRBJ2-4; D uncertain. The CDR3 is 14 amino acids. V was trimmed by 2 bases and J by 3 bases, leaving 8 bases between them. Per the germline V gene, CDR1 is PRHDT and CDR2 is FYEKMQ (reference sequence). CDR3 sequence reads: CASSLSHGKNIQYF. The CDR3 coding sequence is TGTGCCAGCAGCTTATCCCACGGCAAAAACATTCAGTACTTC.

This clonotype was detected ten times or more. This sequence joins TRBV5-1 and TRBJ1-1; the match to TRBD1 covers 7 bases. The CDR3 runs 14 residues. V lost 4 bases, J lost 6 bases, and 9 bases stayed unmatched. Germline values: CDR1 SGHRS, CDR2 YFSETQ. For the CDR3, the DNA is TGCGCCAGCAGCATGGGACAGATGTTCTCTGAAGCTTTCTTT. Residues: CASSMGQMFSEAFF.

V gene TRBV7-9 combines with J gene TRBJ2-7; 11 bases are shared with TRBD2. CDR1 and CDR2 from the germline V gene are SEHNR and FQNEAQ (reference sequence). The V and J ends lost 5 bases and 2 bases, in that order; junction bases with no gene match: 2. CDR3 length: 14 residues. In DNA form, the CDR3 reads TGTGCCAGCAGCAAACTAGCGGGAGCCTACGAGCAGTACTTC. It yields the protein CASSKLAGAYEQYF.

In its sample, this clonotype was seen many times. This rearrangement joins TRBV7-6 to TRBJ1-4, with 7 positions matching TRBD1. Germline V gives CDR1 SGHVS, CDR2 FNYEAQ. This CDR3 contains 12 residues. Losses at the gene ends were 5 bases for V and 6 bases for J; bases not matched to a gene: 0. CDR3 nucleotide sequence: TGTGCCAGCAGCCAGGGGGATGAAAAACTGTTTTTT. Amino acids: CASSQGDEKLFF.

This clonotype was counted a few times. The rearrangement links TRBV6-2 or TRBV6-3 to TRBJ2-1; maybe TRBD1 (6 bases). CDR3 length equals 16 residues. Trimming stripped 2 bases from V and 5 bases from J, with 16 bases between. The germline CDR1 and CDR2 sequences are MNHEY and SVGEGT. For the CDR3, the DNA is TGTGCCAGCAGTTACCCCCTCCGAGCAGGGGACAATGAGCAGTTCTTC. Translation gives CASSYPLRAGDNEQFF.

The chain's CDR3 is CASKWTSGVAHTDTQYF. CDR3 bases: TGTGCCAGCAAGTGGACTAGCGGGGTCGCACACACAGATACGCAGTATTTT. V is TRBV27 and J is TRBJ2-3; 12 positions match TRBD2. The J segment lost 2 bases and the V segment lost 7 bases, leaving 10 bases of the junction unmatched. Looked up from germline, CDR1 is MNHEY and CDR2 is SMNVEV (reference sequence). The CDR3 spans 17 residues.

This clonotype was observed many times. This chain uses TRBV20-1 with TRBJ2-7; TRBD2 agrees at 7 bases. The J segment lost 3 bases and the V segment lost 5 bases, leaving 10 bases of the junction unmatched. Germline V gene data show CDR1 as DFQATT and CDR2 as SNEGSKA (reference sequence). This CDR3 region has 14 residues. Here the CDR3 DNA reads TGCAGTGCTCAGCGGGGTTTGGGTCACTACGAGCAGTACGTC. Translated, it gives CSAQRGLGHYEQYV.

In this sample, this clonotype turned up a few times. V is TRBV5-1 and J is TRBJ2-7; tentative D call: TRBD2 (5 bases). The length of the CDR3 is 13 residues. Trimming cost V 6 bases and J 3 bases, with 13 bases left between them. The germline V gene has CDR1 SGHRS and CDR2 YFSETQ. CDR3 in amino acids: CASTQTNNYEQYF. The CDR3 DNA reads TGCGCCAGCACCCAGACTAACAACTACGAGCAGTACTTC.

V usage is TRBV15 and J usage is TRBJ2-5; D might be TRBD2 (5 bases). The V and J ends lost 0 bases and 7 bases respectively, with 6 bases between them. The CDR3 extends over 12 amino acids. In germline, CDR1 is LNHNV, CDR2 YYDKDF (reference sequence). The CDR3 region is CATSRDRGTQYF. CDR3 bases: TGTGCCACCAGCAGAGATCGGGGGACCCAGTACTTC.